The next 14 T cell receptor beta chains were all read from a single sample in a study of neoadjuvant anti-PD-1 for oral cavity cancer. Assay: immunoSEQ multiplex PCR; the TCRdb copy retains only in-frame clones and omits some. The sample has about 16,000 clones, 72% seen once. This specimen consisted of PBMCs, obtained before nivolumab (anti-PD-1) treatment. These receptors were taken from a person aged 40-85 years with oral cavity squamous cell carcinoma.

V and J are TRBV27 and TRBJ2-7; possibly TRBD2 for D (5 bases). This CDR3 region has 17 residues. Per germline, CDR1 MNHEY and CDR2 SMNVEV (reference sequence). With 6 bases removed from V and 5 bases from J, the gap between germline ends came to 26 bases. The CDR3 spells CASRQLSGLQIWDEQYF. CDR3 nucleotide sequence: TGTGCCAGCAGACAGCTCTCCGGACTCCAGATTTGGGACGAGCAGTACTTC.

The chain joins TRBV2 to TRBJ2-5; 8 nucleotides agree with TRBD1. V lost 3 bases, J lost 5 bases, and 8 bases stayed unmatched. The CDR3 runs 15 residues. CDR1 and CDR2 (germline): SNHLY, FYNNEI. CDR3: CASSDRGLTGETQYF. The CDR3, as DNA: TGTGCCAGCAGTGACAGGGGGCTCACCGGGGAGACCCAGTACTTC.

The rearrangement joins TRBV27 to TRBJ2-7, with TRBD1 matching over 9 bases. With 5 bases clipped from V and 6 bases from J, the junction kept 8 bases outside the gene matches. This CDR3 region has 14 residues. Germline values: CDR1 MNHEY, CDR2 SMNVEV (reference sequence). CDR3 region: CASSEGQGLREQYF. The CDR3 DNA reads TGTGCCAGCAGTGAGGGACAGGGTTTACGCGAGCAGTACTTC.

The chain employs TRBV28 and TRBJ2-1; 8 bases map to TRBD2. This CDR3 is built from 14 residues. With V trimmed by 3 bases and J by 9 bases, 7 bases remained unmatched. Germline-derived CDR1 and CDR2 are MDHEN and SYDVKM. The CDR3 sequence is CASSLGLGSSEQFF. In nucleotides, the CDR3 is TGTGCCAGCAGTTTGGGACTAGGGTCCAGTGAGCAGTTCTTC.

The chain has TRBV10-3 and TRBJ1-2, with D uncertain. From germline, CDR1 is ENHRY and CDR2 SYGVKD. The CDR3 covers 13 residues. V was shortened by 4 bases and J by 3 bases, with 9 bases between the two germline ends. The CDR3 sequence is CAISVDTYYGYTF. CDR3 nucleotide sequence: TGTGCCATCAGTGTCGACACCTACTATGGCTACACCTTC.

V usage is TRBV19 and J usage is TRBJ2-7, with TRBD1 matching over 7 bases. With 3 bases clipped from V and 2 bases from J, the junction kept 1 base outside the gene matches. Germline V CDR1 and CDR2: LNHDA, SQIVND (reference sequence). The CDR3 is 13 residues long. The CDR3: CASSITGAYEQYF. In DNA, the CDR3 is TGTGCCAGTAGTATTACAGGGGCCTACGAGCAGTACTTC.

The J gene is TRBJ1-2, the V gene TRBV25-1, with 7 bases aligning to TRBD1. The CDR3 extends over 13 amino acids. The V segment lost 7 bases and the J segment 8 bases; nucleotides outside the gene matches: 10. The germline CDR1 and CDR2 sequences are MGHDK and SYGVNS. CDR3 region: CASTGTAYGGYTF. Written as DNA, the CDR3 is TGTGCCAGCACCGGGACAGCCTACGGAGGCTACACCTTC.

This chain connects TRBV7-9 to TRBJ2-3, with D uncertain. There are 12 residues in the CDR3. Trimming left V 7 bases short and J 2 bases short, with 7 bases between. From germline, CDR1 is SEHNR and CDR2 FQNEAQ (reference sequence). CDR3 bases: TGTGCCAGCAAACCACTCACAGATACGCAGTATTTT. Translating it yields CASKPLTDTQYF.

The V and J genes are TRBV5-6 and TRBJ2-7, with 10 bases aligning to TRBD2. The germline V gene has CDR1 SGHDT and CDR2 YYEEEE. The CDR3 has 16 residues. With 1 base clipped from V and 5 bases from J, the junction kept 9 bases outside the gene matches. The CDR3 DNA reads TGTGCCAGCAGCTTGAGCCTTCTAGCGGGAGTGGACGAGCAGTACTTC. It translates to CASSLSLLAGVDEQYF.

The CDR3 sequence is CASSLADPGSYNEQFF. CDR3 DNA sequence: TGTGCCAGCAGCTTAGCAGACCCGGGCTCCTACAATGAGCAGTTCTTC. The chain uses TRBV7-6 and TRBJ2-1; D gene ambiguous. The length of the CDR3 is 16 residues. V was trimmed by 0 bases and J by 0 bases, leaving 9 bases between them. The germline gives CDR1 SGHVS, CDR2 FNYEAQ. Together with reference TRBV7-6 and TRBJ2-1, the CDR3 gives the full variable domain: GAGVSQSPRYKVTKRGQDVALRCDPISGHVSLYWYRQALGQGPEFLTYFNYEAQQDKSGLPNDRFSAERPEGSISTLTIQRTEQRDSAMYRCASSLADPGSYNEQFFGPGTRLTVL.

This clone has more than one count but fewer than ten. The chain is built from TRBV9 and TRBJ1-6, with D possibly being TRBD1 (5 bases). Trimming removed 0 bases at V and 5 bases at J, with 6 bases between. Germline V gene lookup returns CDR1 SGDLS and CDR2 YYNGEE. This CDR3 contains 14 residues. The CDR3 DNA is TGTGCCAGCAGCGTAGGAGGGGATAATTCACCCCTCCACTTT. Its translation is CASSVGGDNSPLHF.

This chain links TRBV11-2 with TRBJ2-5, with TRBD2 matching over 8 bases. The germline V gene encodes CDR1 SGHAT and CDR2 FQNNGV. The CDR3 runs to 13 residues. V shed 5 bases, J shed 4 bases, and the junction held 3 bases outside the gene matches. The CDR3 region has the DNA TGTGCCAGCAGCCTCGGGGGGGCAGAGACCCAGTACTTC. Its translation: CASSLGGAETQYF.

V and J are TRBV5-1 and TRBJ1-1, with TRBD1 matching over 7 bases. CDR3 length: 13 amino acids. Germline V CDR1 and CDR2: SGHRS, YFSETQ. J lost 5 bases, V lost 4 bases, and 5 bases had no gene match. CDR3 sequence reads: CASSVQGRTEAFF. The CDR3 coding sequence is TGCGCCAGCAGCGTACAGGGGCGGACTGAAGCTTTCTTT. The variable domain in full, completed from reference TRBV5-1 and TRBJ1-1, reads KAGVTQTPRYLIKTRGQQVTLSCSPISGHRSVSWYQQTPGQGLQFLFEYFSETQRNKGNFPGRFSGRQFSNSRSEMNVSTLELGDSALYLCASSVQGRTEAFFGQGTRLTVV.

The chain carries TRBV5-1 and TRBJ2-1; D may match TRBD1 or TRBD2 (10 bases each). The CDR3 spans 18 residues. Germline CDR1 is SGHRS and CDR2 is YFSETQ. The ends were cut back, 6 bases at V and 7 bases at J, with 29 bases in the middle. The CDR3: CASTRTGGAGGPVNEQFF. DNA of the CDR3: TGCGCCAGCACACGGACAGGGGGAGCGGGAGGGCCGGTGAATGAGCAGTTCTTC.